This T cell receptor beta chain is from a study of neoadjuvant anti-PD-1 for oral cavity cancer. The patients had HPV-negative, locally advanced oral cavity squamous cell carcinoma. Clones were sequenced by immunoSEQ multiplex PCR, and TCRdb holds only the in-frame ones, with some missing. The top ten clones hold about 2.7% of a sample with around 16,000 clones, approximately 67% of them seen once. This TCR was sampled from a person between 40 and 85 years old with oral cavity squamous cell carcinoma. The sequencing here drew on PBMCs, taken before nivolumab (anti-PD-1) treatment.

CDR3 region: CASSLFQSSNQPQHF. The CDR3, as DNA: TGTGCCAGCAGTTTATTCCAGTCTAGCAATCAGCCCCAGCATTTT. This chain links TRBV28 with TRBJ1-5; D is unresolved. Germline V CDR1 and CDR2: MDHEN, SYDVKM. This CDR3 is built from 15 residues. Trimming cost V 1 base and J 0 bases, with 7 bases left between them.